Listed below are T cell receptor beta chains from one sample, sequenced in a study of T cell changes during pregnancy in multiple sclerosis. Sequencing was performed with immunoSEQ multiplex PCR; in TCRdb, only in-frame clones are kept and a portion is missing. The sample includes under 45,000 clones, around nine tenths seen only once; the top ten take under 4.5%. The material was CD8+ T cells from peripheral blood mononuclear cells, obtained in the first trimester of pregnancy. These TCRs come from a female donor with multiple sclerosis, enrolled in a pregnancy study. Both conserved end residues are part of each CDR3. The order of the fields is clone size, D gene, J gene, V gene, CDR3 protein, CDR3 DNA. A D gene is named only where the DNA matches it firmly. Clone size is given for some rows only: seen once, a few or many times, or a class if the clone is expanded.

abundance: -
d_gene: TRBD2
j_gene: TRBJ2-1
v_gene: TRBV9
CDR3aa: CASSPGTSGGAYNEQFF
CDR3nt: TGTGCCAGCAGCCCCGGGACTAGCGGGGGGGCCTACAATGAGCAGTTCTTC

abundance: -
d_gene: -
j_gene: TRBJ1-2
v_gene: TRBV7-2
CDR3aa: CASSLDGQGNPLYGYTF
CDR3nt: TGTGCCAGCAGCTTAGACGGGCAGGGAAACCCCCTTTATGGCTACACCTTC

abundance: -
d_gene: -
j_gene: TRBJ1-1
v_gene: TRBV7-6
CDR3aa: CASSPGQNTEAFF
CDR3nt: TGTGCCAGCAGCCCAGGACAGAACACTGAAGCTTTCTTT

abundance: -
d_gene: TRBD1
j_gene: TRBJ2-7
v_gene: TRBV10-3
CDR3aa: CAISGEQGTDEQYF
CDR3nt: TGTGCCATCAGTGGGGAACAGGGGACCGATGAGCAGTACTTC

abundance: -
d_gene: TRBD1
j_gene: TRBJ2-1
v_gene: TRBV5-1
CDR3aa: CASSLTGTGFDEQFF
CDR3nt: TGCGCCAGCAGCTTGACCGGGACAGGTTTCGATGAGCAGTTCTTC

abundance: -
d_gene: -
j_gene: TRBJ1-4
v_gene: TRBV4-3
CDR3aa: CASSHRGATNEKLFF
CDR3nt: TGCGCCAGCAGCCACAGGGGTGCAACTAATGAAAAACTGTTTTTT

abundance: -
d_gene: TRBD1
j_gene: TRBJ1-4
v_gene: TRBV7-6
CDR3aa: CASSLDRGFNEKLFF
CDR3nt: TGTGCCAGCAGCTTGGACAGGGGATTTAATGAAAAACTGTTTTTT

abundance: -
d_gene: TRBD2
j_gene: TRBJ2-5
v_gene: TRBV4-3
CDR3aa: CASSSGAQETQYF
CDR3nt: TGCGCCAGCTCCAGCGGGGCCCAAGAGACCCAGTACTTC

abundance: -
d_gene: TRBD2
j_gene: TRBJ2-1
v_gene: TRBV4-3
CDR3aa: CASSHQNSGGNNEQFF
CDR3nt: TGCGCCAGCAGCCACCAGAATTCGGGAGGGAACAATGAGCAGTTCTTC

abundance: -
d_gene: -
j_gene: TRBJ1-1
v_gene: TRBV15
CDR3aa: CATSSRVLNTEAFF
CDR3nt: TGTGCCACCAGCAGTCGGGTCTTGAACACTGAAGCTTTCTTT

abundance: -
d_gene: -
j_gene: TRBJ2-7
v_gene: TRBV6-6
CDR3aa: CASSSAGTPDYEQYF
CDR3nt: TGTGCCAGCAGTTCCGCCGGGACACCCGACTACGAGCAGTACTTC

abundance: -
d_gene: -
j_gene: TRBJ1-4
v_gene: TRBV11-2
CDR3aa: CASSLAGLVTNEKLFF
CDR3nt: TGTGCCAGCAGCTTAGCCGGGTTGGTAACTAATGAAAAACTGTTTTTT

abundance: -
d_gene: -
j_gene: TRBJ2-7
v_gene: TRBV4-3
CDR3aa: CASSQDAGSYEQYF
CDR3nt: TGCGCCAGCAGCCAAGACGCAGGCTCCTACGAGCAGTACTTC

abundance: -
d_gene: -
j_gene: TRBJ2-2
v_gene: TRBV5-6
CDR3aa: CASSSGGWGSGGTGELFF
CDR3nt: TGTGCCAGCAGCTCGGGCGGCTGGGGCAGTGGAGGGACCGGGGAGCTGTTTTTT

abundance: -
d_gene: -
j_gene: TRBJ2-7
v_gene: TRBV12-5
CDR3aa: CASETLGGDEQYF
CDR3nt: TGTGCTAGTGAAACCCTGGGGGGAGACGAGCAGTACTTC

abundance: -
d_gene: -
j_gene: TRBJ1-1
v_gene: TRBV7-8
CDR3aa: CASSITGNTEAFF
CDR3nt: TGTGCCAGCAGCATAACAGGGAACACTGAAGCTTTCTTT

abundance: -
d_gene: TRBD2
j_gene: TRBJ2-5
v_gene: TRBV7-6
CDR3aa: CASSTPRQSGGAPRETQYF
CDR3nt: TGTGCCAGCAGCACCCCCCGACAAAGCGGGGGGGCCCCCAGGGAGACCCAGTACTTC

abundance: -
d_gene: TRBD1
j_gene: TRBJ1-6
v_gene: TRBV2
CDR3aa: CASSPRGTDSPLHF
CDR3nt: TGTGCCAGCAGCCCACGGGGGACAGATTCACCCCTCCACTTT

abundance: -
d_gene: -
j_gene: TRBJ1-1
v_gene: TRBV27
CDR3aa: CASSVDRNTEAFF
CDR3nt: TGTGCCAGCAGTGTGGACAGGAACACTGAAGCTTTCTTT

abundance: -
d_gene: TRBD1
j_gene: TRBJ1-1
v_gene: TRBV7-9
CDR3aa: CASSFNRGNTEAFF
CDR3nt: TGTGCCAGCAGCTTCAACAGGGGGAACACTGAAGCTTTCTTT

abundance: few
d_gene: -
j_gene: TRBJ2-1
v_gene: TRBV7-9
CDR3aa: CASSLQGGYNEQFF
CDR3nt: TGTGCCAGCAGCTTGCAGGGGGGCTACAATGAGCAGTTCTTC

abundance: -
d_gene: -
j_gene: TRBJ2-5
v_gene: TRBV7-2
CDR3aa: CASISRGGGYSVETQYF
CDR3nt: TGTGCCAGCATATCCAGGGGCGGGGGCTACTCCGTTGAGACCCAGTACTTC

abundance: -
d_gene: TRBD2
j_gene: TRBJ2-1
v_gene: TRBV15
CDR3aa: CATSRDMVGVRTGGYNEQFF
CDR3nt: TGTGCCACCAGCAGAGATATGGTGGGCGTGAGGACGGGGGGGTACAATGAGCAGTTCTTC

abundance: once
d_gene: TRBD1
j_gene: TRBJ2-6
v_gene: TRBV11-1
CDR3aa: CASSSRDREFSGANVLTF
CDR3nt: TGTGCCAGCAGCTCCCGGGACAGGGAATTCTCTGGGGCCAACGTCCTGACTTTC

abundance: -
d_gene: -
j_gene: TRBJ1-5
v_gene: TRBV19
CDR3aa: CASSIAGVNQPQHF
CDR3nt: TGTGCCAGTAGTATAGCCGGGGTCAATCAGCCCCAGCATTTT

abundance: -
d_gene: -
j_gene: TRBJ1-4
v_gene: TRBV19
CDR3aa: CASRGGAGIPTTNEKLFF
CDR3nt: TGTGCCAGTAGGGGGGGGGCAGGAATCCCTACAACTAATGAAAAACTGTTTTTT

abundance: -
d_gene: -
j_gene: TRBJ2-7
v_gene: TRBV2
CDR3aa: CASSELAMGDEQYF
CDR3nt: TGTGCCAGCAGTGAACTCGCTATGGGCGACGAGCAGTACTTC

abundance: -
d_gene: -
j_gene: TRBJ2-5
v_gene: TRBV19
CDR3aa: CASRVRGYQETQYF
CDR3nt: TGTGCCAGTCGCGTCCGGGGGTACCAAGAGACCCAGTACTTC

abundance: -
d_gene: -
j_gene: TRBJ1-5
v_gene: TRBV27
CDR3aa: CASSTLGHDQPQHF
CDR3nt: TGTGCCAGCAGCACCTTGGGACATGATCAGCCCCAGCATTTT

abundance: -
d_gene: TRBD1
j_gene: TRBJ1-4
v_gene: TRBV2
CDR3aa: CASREGGTGSINEKLFF
CDR3nt: TGTGCCAGCAGGGAAGGGGGGACAGGGTCGATTAATGAAAAACTGTTTTTT

abundance: -
d_gene: -
j_gene: TRBJ1-1
v_gene: TRBV11-3
CDR3aa: CASSLDPPGALNTEAFF
CDR3nt: TGTGCCAGCAGCTTAGATCCGCCAGGGGCCTTAAACACTGAAGCTTTCTTT

abundance: -
d_gene: -
j_gene: TRBJ1-1
v_gene: TRBV11-1
CDR3aa: CASSFSDSYTEAFF
CDR3nt: TGTGCCAGCAGCTTCTCCGACAGTTACACTGAAGCTTTCTTT

abundance: -
d_gene: -
j_gene: TRBJ2-7
v_gene: TRBV7-2
CDR3aa: CASSMTELTSRQYF
CDR3nt: TGTGCCAGCAGCATGACAGAACTTACGAGTCGGCAGTACTTC

abundance: -
d_gene: TRBD1
j_gene: TRBJ1-2
v_gene: TRBV9
CDR3aa: CASGLSQGTNYGYTF
CDR3nt: TGTGCCAGCGGCCTCTCACAGGGGACTAACTATGGCTACACCTTC

abundance: -
d_gene: TRBD1
j_gene: TRBJ1-1
v_gene: TRBV27
CDR3aa: CASSPLRDRNPLNTEAFF
CDR3nt: TGTGCCAGCAGTCCACTCCGGGACAGGAACCCGCTGAACACTGAAGCTTTCTTT

abundance: -
d_gene: -
j_gene: TRBJ2-5
v_gene: TRBV18
CDR3aa: CASSPPDSVETQYF
CDR3nt: TGTGCCAGCTCACCACCGGACTCGGTCGAGACCCAGTACTTC

abundance: -
d_gene: -
j_gene: TRBJ2-5
v_gene: TRBV9
CDR3aa: CASSVGTGAGGSQETQYF
CDR3nt: TGTGCCAGCAGCGTTGGGACTGGGGCAGGGGGGAGCCAAGAGACCCAGTACTTC

abundance: -
d_gene: -
j_gene: TRBJ1-1
v_gene: TRBV7-3
CDR3aa: CASSLTRGMTEAFF
CDR3nt: TGTGCCAGCAGCTTAACTCGGGGTATGACTGAAGCTTTCTTT

abundance: few
d_gene: TRBD2
j_gene: TRBJ2-3
v_gene: TRBV6-4
CDR3aa: CASSGSGDGTDTQYF
CDR3nt: TGTGCCAGCAGTGGTAGCGGGGATGGCACAGATACGCAGTATTTT

abundance: -
d_gene: -
j_gene: TRBJ1-2
v_gene: TRBV10-3
CDR3aa: CAISEEAPAYGYTF
CDR3nt: TGTGCCATCAGTGAGGAGGCACCCGCCTATGGCTACACCTTC

abundance: -
d_gene: -
j_gene: TRBJ2-2
v_gene: TRBV29-1
CDR3aa: CSVPTPQGIGELFF
CDR3nt: TGCAGCGTACCAACCCCCCAGGGGATCGGGGAGCTGTTTTTT

abundance: -
d_gene: TRBD1
j_gene: TRBJ1-2
v_gene: TRBV11-2
CDR3aa: CASTETQGALHGYTF
CDR3nt: TGTGCCAGCACCGAAACACAGGGGGCGCTTCATGGCTACACCTTC

abundance: -
d_gene: -
j_gene: TRBJ2-3
v_gene: TRBV7-9
CDR3aa: CASSLSWGGTDTQYF
CDR3nt: TGTGCCAGCAGCTTGAGCTGGGGGGGCACAGATACGCAGTATTTT

abundance: -
d_gene: -
j_gene: TRBJ2-1
v_gene: TRBV7-9
CDR3aa: CASSLEGGGSNEQFF
CDR3nt: TGTGCCAGCAGCTTAGAGGGGGGGGGCTCTAATGAGCAGTTCTTC

abundance: -
d_gene: TRBD2
j_gene: TRBJ2-1
v_gene: TRBV4-2
CDR3aa: CASSQESGGIGNEQFF
CDR3nt: TGTGCCAGCAGCCAAGAAAGCGGGGGGATCGGAAATGAGCAGTTCTTC

abundance: -
d_gene: -
j_gene: TRBJ2-2
v_gene: TRBV27
CDR3aa: CASSLPRPGELFF
CDR3nt: TGTGCCAGCAGTTTACCGCGCCCCGGGGAGCTGTTTTTT

abundance: once
d_gene: TRBD1
j_gene: TRBJ1-1
v_gene: TRBV27
CDR3aa: CASSLTGVNTEAFF
CDR3nt: TGTGCCAGCAGTTTGACAGGGGTGAACACTGAAGCTTTCTTT

abundance: -
d_gene: TRBD1
j_gene: TRBJ1-1
v_gene: TRBV29-1
CDR3aa: CSVDTGGDYTEAFF
CDR3nt: TGCAGCGTCGACACAGGGGGAGATTACACTGAAGCTTTCTTT

abundance: -
d_gene: -
j_gene: TRBJ2-1
v_gene: TRBV14
CDR3aa: CASSQDSDEQFF
CDR3nt: TGTGCCAGCAGCCAAGATTCCGATGAGCAGTTCTTC

abundance: many
d_gene: -
j_gene: TRBJ2-5
v_gene: TRBV4-1
CDR3aa: CASSQVRGTGDPLIQETQYF
CDR3nt: TGCGCCAGCAGCCAAGTTCGAGGCACGGGGGACCCGTTAATACAAGAGACCCAGTACTTC

abundance: -
d_gene: -
j_gene: TRBJ1-6
v_gene: TRBV4-1
CDR3aa: CASSPWGGVENNSPLHF
CDR3nt: TGCGCCAGCAGCCCCTGGGGGGGGGTTGAGAATAATTCACCCCTCCACTTT

abundance: once
d_gene: TRBD2
j_gene: TRBJ2-3
v_gene: TRBV5-1
CDR3aa: CASSFRLAGTSSTDTQYF
CDR3nt: TGCGCCAGCAGCTTCCGACTAGCGGGGACCTCTAGCACAGATACGCAGTATTTT

abundance: -
d_gene: -
j_gene: TRBJ1-1
v_gene: TRBV19
CDR3aa: CASSIGGMNTEAFF
CDR3nt: TGTGCCAGTAGTATAGGAGGAATGAACACTGAAGCTTTCTTT